These T cell receptor beta chains were read from a single sample in a study of technical replicates of blood from a few donors. The protocol was immunoSEQ multiplex PCR, while the TCRdb copy is restricted to in-frame clones and leaves out a portion. The table shows approximately 81,000 clones, with around 95% occurring only once. The material sequenced was T cells isolated from PBMCs. These receptors came from a human donor in good health. CDR3s include the opening cysteine and the closing phenylalanine or tryptophan. The D gene is left open where the match is weak. Rows give clone size only sometimes, using once, few, many, or a class for an expanded clone.

size: once; D: NA; J: TRBJ2-7; V: TRBV27; CDR3: CASSPLSSYEQYF; DNA: TGTGCCAGCAGTCCCCTTTCCTCCTACGAGCAGTACTTC
size: once; D: TRBD1; J: TRBJ1-2; V: TRBV4-3; CDR3: CASSQDAGGPSGGTF; DNA: TGCGCCAGCAGCCAAGATGCAGGGGGACCTTCCGGGGGCACCTTC
size: NA; D: TRBD1; J: TRBJ1-2; V: TRBV5-6; CDR3: CASSWTGVGGYTF; DNA: TGTGCCAGCAGTTGGACAGGGGTGGGGGGCTACACCTTC
size: NA; D: NA; J: TRBJ2-2; V: TRBV10-1; CDR3: CASSPQTGTGELFF; DNA: TGCGCCAGCAGCCCGCAAACAGGGACCGGGGAGCTGTTTTTT
size: NA; D: NA; J: TRBJ2-1; V: TRBV10-1; CDR3: CASSTRGAYNEQFF; DNA: TGCGCCAGCAGTACCCGGGGGGCTTACAATGAGCAGTTCTTC
size: NA; D: NA; J: TRBJ1-1; V: TRBV6-5; CDR3: CASSLVRELPEAFF; DNA: TGTGCCAGCAGTCTAGTTAGGGAGCTACCTGAAGCTTTCTTT
size: NA; D: NA; J: TRBJ1-2; V: TRBV28; CDR3: CASSPQGFDGYTF; DNA: TGTGCCAGCAGCCCACAGGGATTCGATGGCTACACCTTC
size: once; D: TRBD1; J: TRBJ1-2; V: TRBV7-2; CDR3: CASSLTGYGYTF; DNA: TGTGCCAGCAGCTTGACAGGGTATGGCTACACCTTC
size: NA; D: TRBD1; J: TRBJ1-3; V: TRBV6-5; CDR3: CASSRQGPGNTIYF; DNA: TGTGCCAGCAGTAGACAGGGGCCCGGAAACACCATATATTTT
size: once; D: TRBD2; J: TRBJ2-2; V: TRBV5-4; CDR3: CASSLGGRELTGELFF; DNA: TGTGCCAGCAGCTTGGGTGGGCGGGAGTTAACCGGGGAGCTGTTTTTT
size: NA; D: TRBD1; J: TRBJ2-7; V: TRBV28; CDR3: CASRRGNRGPTFYEQYF; DNA: TGTGCCAGCAGACGAGGGAACAGGGGGCCCACCTTCTACGAGCAGTACTTC
size: NA; D: NA; J: TRBJ1-1; V: TRBV4-3; CDR3: CASSQEWGGNTEAFF; DNA: TGCGCCAGCAGCCAAGAGTGGGGGGGGAACACTGAAGCTTTCTTT
size: NA; D: NA; J: TRBJ2-1; V: TRBV9; CDR3: CASKGGENEQFF; DNA: TGTGCCAGCAAGGGGGGGGAAAATGAGCAGTTCTTC
size: NA; D: TRBD1; J: TRBJ1-5; V: TRBV9; CDR3: CASSVGWDRDQPQHF; DNA: TGTGCCAGCAGCGTAGGTTGGGACAGGGATCAGCCCCAGCATTTT
size: NA; D: TRBD1; J: TRBJ1-2; V: TRBV11-3; CDR3: CASSPRTGNYGYTF; DNA: TGTGCCAGCAGCCCGCGGACAGGGAACTATGGCTACACCTTC
size: NA; D: NA; J: TRBJ2-1; V: TRBV7-6; CDR3: CASSLNTPGYSEQFF; DNA: TGTGCCAGCAGCTTAAATACCCCGGGATATAGTGAGCAGTTCTTC
size: NA; D: TRBD1; J: TRBJ1-1; V: TRBV19; CDR3: CASSTYRGLAIEAFF; DNA: TGTGCCAGTAGTACCTACAGGGGGCTAGCGATTGAAGCTTTCTTT
size: NA; D: NA; J: TRBJ1-3; V: TRBV11-2; CDR3: CASSSLRGSGNTIYF; DNA: TGTGCCAGCAGCTCGCTTAGGGGGTCTGGAAACACCATATATTTT
size: NA; D: NA; J: TRBJ2-7; V: TRBV11-3; CDR3: CASSGDNSYEQYF; DNA: TGTGCCAGCAGCGGGGACAACTCCTACGAGCAGTACTTC
size: NA; D: NA; J: TRBJ1-5; V: TRBV27; CDR3: CASSARDSNQPQHF; DNA: TGTGCCAGCAGTGCACGGGATAGCAATCAGCCCCAGCATTTT
size: NA; D: NA; J: TRBJ1-2; V: TRBV7-3; CDR3: CASRGAGGYTF; DNA: TGTGCCAGCAGGGGGGCTGGGGGCTACACCTTC
size: NA; D: NA; J: TRBJ1-2; V: TRBV28; CDR3: CASINGDGRDGYTF; DNA: TGTGCCAGCATCAATGGTGACGGGAGGGATGGCTACACCTTC
size: once; D: NA; J: TRBJ2-3; V: TRBV7-2; CDR3: CASSSQRSSTDTQYF; DNA: TGTGCCAGCAGCTCTCAGCGTTCTAGCACAGATACGCAGTATTTT
size: NA; D: NA; J: TRBJ1-1; V: TRBV28; CDR3: CASSPGIEAFF; DNA: TGTGCCAGCAGCCCGGGGATTGAAGCTTTCTTT
size: NA; D: NA; J: TRBJ2-3; V: TRBV14; CDR3: CASSHPGLTFTDTQYF; DNA: TGTGCCAGCAGCCACCCGGGACTTACTTTCACAGATACGCAGTATTTT
size: NA; D: NA; J: TRBJ1-5; V: TRBV28; CDR3: CASRQVLHQPQHF; DNA: TGTGCCAGCAGGCAGGTTTTACATCAGCCCCAGCATTTT
size: NA; D: TRBD1; J: TRBJ1-1; V: TRBV19; CDR3: CASTHRDSLTEAFF; DNA: TGTGCCAGTACGCACCGGGACAGTCTAACTGAAGCTTTCTTT
size: few; D: NA; J: TRBJ1-3; V: TRBV10-3; CDR3: CAISESGFERDTIYF; DNA: TGTGCCATCAGTGAGTCTGGCTTCGAGAGGGACACCATATATTTT
size: NA; D: TRBD1; J: TRBJ2-7; V: TRBV2; CDR3: CASSDWDRGNYEQYF; DNA: TGTGCCAGCAGTGACTGGGACAGGGGAAACTACGAGCAGTACTTC
size: NA; D: TRBD2; J: TRBJ2-3; V: TRBV12-5; CDR3: CASGFSGNGDTQYF; DNA: TGTGCTAGTGGTTTTAGCGGGAACGGGGATACGCAGTATTTT
size: NA; D: NA; J: TRBJ2-1; V: TRBV6-4; CDR3: CASRRYSSYNEQFF; DNA: TGTGCCAGCAGGCGGTATAGCTCCTACAATGAGCAGTTCTTC
size: NA; D: NA; J: TRBJ2-5; V: TRBV12-5; CDR3: CASGLDQEETQYF; DNA: TGTGCTAGTGGTTTGGACCAGGAAGAGACCCAGTACTTC
size: once; D: NA; J: TRBJ1-5; V: TRBV2; CDR3: CASSAGQGNQPQHF; DNA: TGTGCCAGCAGTGCAGGACAAGGGAATCAGCCCCAGCATTTT
size: NA; D: TRBD1; J: TRBJ2-7; V: TRBV27; CDR3: CASSGTGTLLPYEQYF; DNA: TGTGCCAGCAGTGGGACAGGGACCTTACTTCCCTACGAGCAGTACTTC
size: NA; D: NA; J: TRBJ1-2; V: TRBV29-1; CDR3: CSVVSRSYGYTF; DNA: TGCAGCGTTGTTTCACGGTCCTATGGCTACACCTTC
size: NA; D: NA; J: TRBJ2-2; V: TRBV28; CDR3: CASSLGHTMTGTGELFF; DNA: TGTGCCAGCAGTTTGGGGCATACGATGACCGGCACCGGGGAGCTGTTTTTT
size: NA; D: TRBD1; J: TRBJ2-6; V: TRBV9; CDR3: CASSGRDREANVLTF; DNA: TGTGCCAGCAGCGGCCGGGACAGGGAGGCCAACGTCCTGACTTTC
size: NA; D: NA; J: TRBJ1-1; V: TRBV29-1; CDR3: CSVERRLNTEAFF; DNA: TGCAGCGTTGAGAGGCGACTGAACACTGAAGCTTTCTTT
size: NA; D: NA; J: TRBJ1-4; V: TRBV7-8; CDR3: CASSLVPGVGEKLFF; DNA: TGTGCCAGCAGCTTAGTCCCAGGGGTGGGTGAAAAACTGTTTTTT
size: NA; D: NA; J: TRBJ1-2; V: TRBV2; CDR3: CASRSREGYGYTF; DNA: TGTGCCAGCAGGTCTAGGGAGGGCTATGGCTACACCTTC
size: once; D: TRBD2; J: TRBJ2-7; V: TRBV27; CDR3: CASNWGGSRYEQYF; DNA: TGTGCCAGCAACTGGGGAGGGAGCCGCTACGAGCAGTACTTC
size: once; D: TRBD1; J: TRBJ1-2; V: TRBV7-8; CDR3: CASSQRTGGNYGYTF; DNA: TGTGCCAGCAGCCAGAGGACAGGTGGAAACTATGGCTACACCTTC
size: NA; D: TRBD2; J: TRBJ2-7; V: TRBV19; CDR3: CASSIWGTSGYEQYF; DNA: TGTGCCAGTAGTATTTGGGGGACTAGCGGCTACGAGCAGTACTTC
size: NA; D: NA; J: TRBJ2-7; V: TRBV4-1; CDR3: CASSQDRARGAYEQYF; DNA: TGCGCCAGCAGCCAAGATCGGGCGCGGGGAGCCTACGAGCAGTACTTC
size: NA; D: NA; J: TRBJ1-2; V: TRBV29-1; CDR3: CSAEGYSYGYTF; DNA: TGCAGCGCCGAGGGATACTCTTATGGCTACACCTTC
size: NA; D: NA; J: TRBJ1-5; V: TRBV13; CDR3: CASSLQGPNQPQHF; DNA: TGTGCCAGCAGCCTACAGGGCCCCAATCAGCCCCAGCATTTT
size: NA; D: NA; J: TRBJ2-3; V: TRBV4-3; CDR3: CASSQEARRTDTQYF; DNA: TGCGCCAGCAGCCAAGAGGCACGCCGCACAGATACGCAGTATTTT
size: once; D: NA; J: TRBJ2-7; V: TRBV4-1; CDR3: CASSQRQQTAYGQYF; DNA: TGCGCCAGCAGCCAACGACAACAGACCGCCTACGGGCAGTACTTC
size: NA; D: NA; J: TRBJ2-7; V: TRBV10-3; CDR3: CAISRTGLAGEGEQYF; DNA: TGTGCCATCAGCCGGACAGGGTTAGCGGGAGAAGGGGAGCAGTACTTC
size: NA; D: NA; J: TRBJ2-5; V: TRBV29-1; CDR3: CSVGGTLRETQYF; DNA: TGCAGCGTTGGAGGGACTCTTAGAGAGACCCAGTACTTC